The rows below give T cell receptor beta chains drawn from one sample of a study of T cell changes during pregnancy in multiple sclerosis. The assay was immunoSEQ multiplex PCR, and TCRdb's table has in-frame clones only and misses some. The sample has around 130,000 clones, roughly 97% seen once; the top ten hold 0.44%. The starting material was peripheral blood, obtained after pregnancy. Source of these receptors: a female donor with multiple sclerosis, enrolled in a pregnancy study. CDR3s include the opening cysteine and the closing phenylalanine or tryptophan. Fields, in order: V gene, clone size, J gene, D gene, CDR3 DNA, CDR3 protein. D genes are given only for firm matches. Clone size is shown for a subset of rows, as once, few, many or a class of expanded clone.

v_gene: TRBV4-2
abundance: -
j_gene: TRBJ2-7
d_gene: -
CDR3nt: TGTGCCAGCAGCCAAATCACCAGCGACTCCTACGAGCAGTACTTC
CDR3aa: CASSQITSDSYEQYF

v_gene: TRBV18
abundance: -
j_gene: TRBJ2-4
d_gene: TRBD1
CDR3nt: TGTGCCAGCTCCCCAGGGACAGAAAACATTCAGTACTTC
CDR3aa: CASSPGTENIQYF

v_gene: TRBV19
abundance: -
j_gene: TRBJ1-2
d_gene: -
CDR3nt: TGTGCCAGTAGTGCCTACGACGGAGGAGGGATTAACTATGGCTACACCTTC
CDR3aa: CASSAYDGGGINYGYTF

v_gene: TRBV29-1
abundance: -
j_gene: TRBJ2-2
d_gene: TRBD1
CDR3nt: TGCAGCGTGATAACTGGACAGGAGAACACCGGGGAGCTGTTTTTT
CDR3aa: CSVITGQENTGELFF

v_gene: TRBV7-9
abundance: -
j_gene: TRBJ1-2
d_gene: TRBD1
CDR3nt: TGTGCCAGCAGCTTCGGACAGGGGGCTCACTATGGCTACACCTTC
CDR3aa: CASSFGQGAHYGYTF

v_gene: TRBV2
abundance: once
j_gene: TRBJ2-2
d_gene: TRBD1
CDR3nt: TGTGCCAGCAGTCGGGACAGGCGGAAGACCGGGGAGCTGTTTTTT
CDR3aa: CASSRDRRKTGELFF

v_gene: TRBV27
abundance: -
j_gene: TRBJ2-7
d_gene: TRBD2
CDR3nt: TGTGCCAGCAGTTTAGGGTCTAGCGGGTCCTACGAGCAGTACTTC
CDR3aa: CASSLGSSGSYEQYF

v_gene: TRBV2
abundance: once
j_gene: TRBJ2-7
d_gene: -
CDR3nt: TGTGCCAGCAAAGGTCGGATTACAGGCGAAGAGCAGTACTTC
CDR3aa: CASKGRITGEEQYF

v_gene: TRBV6-6
abundance: once
j_gene: TRBJ2-7
d_gene: -
CDR3nt: TGTGCCAGCAGTTACTCGAACCCGGGGTACTACGAGCAGTACTTC
CDR3aa: CASSYSNPGYYEQYF

v_gene: TRBV5-6
abundance: -
j_gene: TRBJ1-2
d_gene: TRBD1
CDR3nt: TGTGCCAGCAGCTGGGGACAGCCAAACTATGGCTACACCTTC
CDR3aa: CASSWGQPNYGYTF

v_gene: TRBV6-6
abundance: -
j_gene: TRBJ2-3
d_gene: TRBD2
CDR3nt: TGTGCCGTTCAAACTAGCGGAAGCACAGATACGCAGTATTTT
CDR3aa: CAVQTSGSTDTQYF

v_gene: TRBV19
abundance: -
j_gene: TRBJ1-1
d_gene: TRBD1
CDR3nt: TGTGCCAGTAAGACAGGGGTTGTCACTGAAGCTTTCTTT
CDR3aa: CASKTGVVTEAFF

v_gene: TRBV6-5
abundance: -
j_gene: TRBJ1-1
d_gene: -
CDR3nt: TGTGCCAGCAGTTACGGTCGGTCCCTCAACACTGAAGCTTTCTTT
CDR3aa: CASSYGRSLNTEAFF

v_gene: TRBV7-9
abundance: -
j_gene: TRBJ1-2
d_gene: TRBD1
CDR3nt: TGTGCCAGCAGCTTAGGGACAGGTGCTCGGGGATATGGCTACACCTTC
CDR3aa: CASSLGTGARGYGYTF

v_gene: TRBV7-2
abundance: -
j_gene: TRBJ1-1
d_gene: -
CDR3nt: TGTGCCAGCAGCTCGTCAGGTAGGGGGTTTGATCCTTGGAACACTGAAGCTTTCTTT
CDR3aa: CASSSSGRGFDPWNTEAFF

v_gene: TRBV5-6
abundance: once
j_gene: TRBJ1-4
d_gene: TRBD1
CDR3nt: TGTGCCAGCAGCTTGACAGGGGCTAGGGAAAAACTGTTTTTT
CDR3aa: CASSLTGAREKLFF

v_gene: TRBV4-2
abundance: -
j_gene: TRBJ2-4
d_gene: TRBD2
CDR3nt: TGTGCCAGCAGTCGACTAGCGGGAGGGCAGGCCAAAAACATTCAGTACTTC
CDR3aa: CASSRLAGGQAKNIQYF

v_gene: TRBV6-5
abundance: once
j_gene: TRBJ1-4
d_gene: TRBD1
CDR3nt: TGTGCCAGCGGCAGGACAGGAACTTATGAAAAACTGTTTTTT
CDR3aa: CASGRTGTYEKLFF

v_gene: TRBV7-2
abundance: -
j_gene: TRBJ2-3
d_gene: TRBD2
CDR3nt: TGTGCCAGCAGCTTAATCGGTACTAGCGGGAGAACCTCCGATACGCAGTATTTT
CDR3aa: CASSLIGTSGRTSDTQYF

v_gene: TRBV18
abundance: -
j_gene: TRBJ1-1
d_gene: TRBD1
CDR3nt: TGTGCCAGCTCACAAAAGCAGGGGGCAGGGACTGAAGCTTTCTTT
CDR3aa: CASSQKQGAGTEAFF

v_gene: TRBV28
abundance: -
j_gene: TRBJ2-2
d_gene: TRBD1
CDR3nt: TGTGCCAGCAGACTAGACAGGGGGCAAGCCGGGGAGCTGTTTTTT
CDR3aa: CASRLDRGQAGELFF

v_gene: TRBV29-1
abundance: -
j_gene: TRBJ1-1
d_gene: -
CDR3nt: TGCAGCGTTTTGTTAGGGGCCATGAACACTGAAGCTTTCTTT
CDR3aa: CSVLLGAMNTEAFF

v_gene: TRBV5-1
abundance: once
j_gene: TRBJ2-5
d_gene: -
CDR3nt: TGCGCCAGCAGCTTGGAGCTGCGGAGAGAGACCCAGTACTTC
CDR3aa: CASSLELRRETQYF

v_gene: TRBV7-9
abundance: -
j_gene: TRBJ1-1
d_gene: -
CDR3nt: TGTGCCAGCAGCTTAGTGCGCTTGAACACTGAAGCTTTCTTT
CDR3aa: CASSLVRLNTEAFF

v_gene: TRBV7-2
abundance: -
j_gene: TRBJ1-1
d_gene: TRBD1
CDR3nt: TGTGCCAGCAGCTTGGGCAGGCGTCAGGGGGGTGAAGCTTTCTTT
CDR3aa: CASSLGRRQGGEAFF

v_gene: TRBV27
abundance: -
j_gene: TRBJ1-2
d_gene: -
CDR3nt: TGTGCCAGCAGTTCTTTGACAGGATCTAACTATGGCTACACCTTC
CDR3aa: CASSSLTGSNYGYTF